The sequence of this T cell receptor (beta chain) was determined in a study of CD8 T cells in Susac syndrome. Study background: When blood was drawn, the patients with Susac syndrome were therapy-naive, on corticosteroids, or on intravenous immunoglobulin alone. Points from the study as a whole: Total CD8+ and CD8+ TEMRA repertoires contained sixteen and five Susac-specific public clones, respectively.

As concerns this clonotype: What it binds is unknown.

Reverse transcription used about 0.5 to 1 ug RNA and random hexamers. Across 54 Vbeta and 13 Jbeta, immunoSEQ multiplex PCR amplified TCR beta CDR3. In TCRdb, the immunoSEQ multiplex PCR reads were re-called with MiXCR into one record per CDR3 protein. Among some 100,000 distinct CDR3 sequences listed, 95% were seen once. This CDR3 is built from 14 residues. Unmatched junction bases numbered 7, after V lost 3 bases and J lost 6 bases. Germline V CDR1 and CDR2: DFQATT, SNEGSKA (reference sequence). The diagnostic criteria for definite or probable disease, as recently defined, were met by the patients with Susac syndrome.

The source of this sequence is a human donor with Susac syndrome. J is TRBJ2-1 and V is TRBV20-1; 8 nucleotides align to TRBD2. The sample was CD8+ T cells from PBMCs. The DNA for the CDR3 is TGCAGTGCTAGTTCGGGAGGGCTATCCAATGAGCAGTTCTTC. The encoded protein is CSASSGGLSNEQFF.